This TCR beta chain was recovered during a study of metastatic and nonmetastatic thyroid tumors. TCRdb used MiXCR to call clones anew from the PCR reads. The sample contains approximately 28,000 clones, approximately 17% of which appear only once. This clone has ten or more counts. One end of the junction is discordant with germline, which a read error may explain. This CDR3 comprises 14 residues. Germline V gene lookup returns CDR1 SSHAT and CDR2 FNYEAQ (reference sequence). Patients were all untreated before their thyroid surgery. The origin of this receptor is a male donor with papillary thyroid cancer or a benign thyroid nodule (not recorded which). Some clones in this sample may be carry-over from other donors' samples. The V and J genes are TRBV7-7 and TRBJ2-2, with 8 bases aligning to TRBD2. Sequenced sample: blood. The CDR3 spells CASRLASNTGELFF. The DNA for the CDR3 is TGTGCTAGCAGACTAGCGTCGAACACCGGGGAGCTGTTTTTT.